Presented here are 28 T cell receptor beta chains from one specimen sequenced in a study of control samples from healthy donors and cancer patients. Using immunoSEQ multiplex PCR, the repertoire was profiled, and TCRdb retains in-frame clones only, with some absent. The repertoire holds 90,000 to 150,000 clones, with about 87% as singletons. Sequencing was performed on blood. All receptors derive from a man aged 40-49 years in good health.

V and J are TRBV4-3 and TRBJ2-1; D unresolved. CDR1 is LGHNA, CDR2 YSLEER, per germline. This CDR3 is built from 13 residues. With 1 base removed from V and 6 bases from J, the gap between germline ends came to 7 bases. The CDR3 spells CASSQVRANEQFF. The CDR3 DNA follows: TGCGCCAGCAGCCAAGTTCGAGCCAATGAGCAGTTCTTC.

The rearrangement uses TRBV29-1 and TRBJ1-2, with D tentatively TRBD1 (5 bases). The germline CDR1 and CDR2 sequences are SQVTM and ANQGSEA. The V gene lost 6 bases and the J gene lost 4 bases, with 9 bases spanning the gap. The CDR3 has 11 amino acids. Here the CDR3 DNA reads TGCAGCGTCCCGGGGCCCTATGGCTACACCTTC. It is translated as CSVPGPYGYTF.

This chain joins TRBV5-1 and TRBJ1-2; no clear D gene. Per the germline V gene, CDR1 is SGHRS and CDR2 is YFSETQ. The V and J ends lost 4 bases and 8 bases respectively, with 15 bases between them. The CDR3 runs 13 residues. The CDR3 DNA is TGCGCCAGCAGCGCGCGGGCAACCGGGGGCTACACCTTC. Its translation: CASSARATGGYTF.

The rearrangement joins TRBV18 to TRBJ2-6; D is undetermined. Germline V lookup: CDR1 KGHSH, CDR2 LQKENI. The CDR3 is 15 amino acids. V shed 6 bases and J shed 0 bases, with 9 bases lying between them. This CDR3 is CASSHEDSGANVLTF. CDR3 coding DNA: TGTGCCAGCTCCCACGAGGACTCTGGGGCCAACGTCCTGACTTTC.

This clone is a singleton in its sample. The V call is TRBV19, the J call TRBJ2-1; D remains ambiguous. CDR3 length: 15 amino acids. Germline V CDR1 and CDR2: LNHDA, SQIVND (reference sequence). V lost 3 bases and J lost 4, with 13 bases in between. CDR3 loop: CASSIHLPKYNEQFF. In DNA form, the CDR3 reads TGTGCCAGTAGTATTCATCTTCCCAAATACAATGAGCAGTTCTTC. Filled out from reference TRBV19 and TRBJ2-1, the complete variable domain reads DGGITQSPKYLFRKEGQNVTLSCEQNLNHDAMYWYRQDPGQGLRLIYYSQIVNDFQKGDIAEGYSVSREKKESFPLTVTSAQKNPTAFYLCASSIHLPKYNEQFFGPGTRLTVL.

The V call is TRBV7-2, the J call TRBJ1-1; D remains unclear. The V gene lost 5 bases and the J gene lost 2 bases, with 15 bases spanning the gap. This CDR3 is built from 15 residues. Germline CDR1 reads SGHTA; CDR2 reads FQGNSA. This CDR3 is CASSRTSDINTEAFF. CDR3 nucleotides: TGTGCCAGCAGCCGTACCAGTGACATCAACACTGAAGCTTTCTTT.

This sequence joins TRBV19 and TRBJ1-5, with D perhaps matching TRBD1 (5 bases). This CDR3 has 16 amino acids. Germline CDR1 and CDR2: LNHDA and SQIVND (reference sequence). V lost 5 bases to trimming and J lost 3 bases, with 17 bases between them. CDR3 sequence reads: CASSDPGRNFNQPQHF. DNA of the CDR3: TGTGCCAGTAGTGACCCGGGACGGAACTTCAATCAGCCCCAGCATTTT.

This clone turned up a few times. CDR3 sequence (DNA): TGTGCCAGCAGCGTAAATGGAGGGGTCGGGGAGCAGTTCTTC. This encodes CASSVNGGVGEQFF. The V and J genes are TRBV9 and TRBJ2-1; D possibly corresponds to TRBD2 (6 bases). Germline-derived CDR1 and CDR2 are SGDLS and YYNGEE. Trimming removed 1 base from V and 10 bases from J, with 15 bases in between. The CDR3 runs 14 residues.

The chain recombines TRBV29-1 with TRBJ2-1; weak D call: TRBD1 (6 bases). Looked up from germline, CDR1 is SQVTM and CDR2 is ANQGSEA. The CDR3 totals 10 residues. V was pared by 7 bases and J by 9 bases, with 10 bases between. The CDR3 DNA reads as TGCAGCGGCCGGGACATTGAGCAGTTCTTC. As protein: CSGRDIEQFF.

The chain carries TRBV10-1 and TRBJ1-5; TRBD1 matches 7 bases. V lost 7 bases and J lost 0; bases outside the gene matches: 15. This CDR3 is built from 18 residues. Germline values: CDR1 WNHNN, CDR2 SYGVQD (reference sequence). The CDR3 bases are TGCGCCAGCAACCAAGCCGGGACAGCCCGGTATAGCAATCAGCCCCAGCATTTT. Its protein is CASNQAGTARYSNQPQHF.

The genes are TRBV2 and TRBJ2-3; TRBD2 matches at 7 bases. Trimming at V came to 5 bases and at J to 0 bases, leaving 2 bases not matched to a gene. The CDR3 has 14 residues. Germline CDR1 and CDR2: SNHLY and FYNNEI. CDR3 region: CASSWGGSTDTQYF. CDR3 nucleotides: TGTGCCAGCAGTTGGGGGGGGAGCACAGATACGCAGTATTTT.

CDR3 amino acids: CASSYQLLGTQYF. DNA for the CDR3: TGTGCCAGCAGTTACCAACTTCTCGGGACCCAGTACTTC. The chain has TRBV6-2 or TRBV6-3 and TRBJ2-5; D ambiguous. V lost 2 bases to trimming and J lost 7 bases, with 11 bases between them. The CDR3 consists of 13 residues. Germline CDR1 MNHEY, CDR2 SVGEGT.

The V gene is TRBV11-3, the J gene TRBJ1-1; D is uncertain. The germline V and J ends were trimmed by 5 bases and 1 base, with 11 bases remaining between them. Germline lookup yields CDR1 SGHNT and CDR2 YENEEA. The CDR3 extends over 14 amino acids. The CDR3 here is CASSPRLGNTEAFF. The CDR3, as DNA: TGTGCCAGCAGCCCTCGGTTGGGGAACACTGAAGCTTTCTTT.

This chain uses TRBV5-1 with TRBJ1-5, with 8 bases fitting TRBD1. The CDR3 consists of 15 residues. The germline V gene encodes CDR1 SGHRS and CDR2 YFSETQ. V shed 0 bases, J shed 7 bases, and the junction held 6 bases outside the gene matches. CDR3 protein: CASSLDGQGKQPQHF. The CDR3, as DNA: TGCGCCAGCAGCTTGGACGGACAGGGAAAACAGCCCCAGCATTTT.

This clone was counted a few times. This CDR3 reads CASSLAQVPQAFF. The CDR3 DNA is TGTGCCAGCAGCTTGGCCCAAGTACCGCAAGCTTTCTTT. This chain joins TRBV5-4 and TRBJ1-1; D not certain. CDR3 length: 13 residues. The germline CDR1 and CDR2 sequences are SGHNT and YYREEE (reference sequence). V shed 0 bases and J shed 9 bases, with 12 bases lying between them.

This clone was seen only a few times. This chain uses TRBV29-1 with TRBJ1-1; D unresolved. V was cut by 7 bases and J by 0 bases, with 12 bases left in between. CDR1 and CDR2 from the germline V gene are SQVTM and ANQGSEA. This CDR3 contains 13 residues. CDR3 coding DNA: TGCAGCGACGGGCCGATGCTGAACACTGAAGCTTTCTTT. This sequence encodes CSDGPMLNTEAFF. Based on the CDR3 plus reference TRBV29-1 and TRBJ1-1, the full variable domain is SAVISQKPSRDICQRGTSLTIQCQVDSQVTMMFWYRQQPGQSLTLIATANQGSEATYESGFVIDKFPISRPNLTFSTLTVSNMSPEDSSIYLCSDGPMLNTEAFFGQGTRLTVV.

This chain links TRBV12-3 or TRBV12-4 with TRBJ1-5; D gene uncertain. Trimming pared 0 bases from V and 4 bases from J, leaving 4 bases between. CDR3 size: 13 residues. The CDR3 sequence: CASSLAENQPQHF. The CDR3, as DNA: TGTGCCAGCAGTTTAGCCGAGAATCAGCCCCAGCATTTT.

In its sample, this clone was seen once. The chain uses TRBV29-1 and TRBJ1-1; 7 nucleotides line up with TRBD1. CDR1 and CDR2 from the germline V gene are SQVTM and ANQGSEA. This CDR3 spans 12 amino acids. Trimming at V came to 7 bases and at J to 7 bases, leaving 9 bases not matched to a gene. CDR3 DNA sequence: TGCAGCGGATCCACAGGGGAAGGTGAAGCTTTCTTT. This encodes CSGSTGEGEAFF.

This clone was picked up a small number of times. The J gene is TRBJ2-6, the V gene TRBV30, with TRBD1 as a possible D gene (6 bases). Germline-derived CDR1 and CDR2 are GTSNPN and SVGIG (reference sequence). The CDR3 has 18 residues. Trimming shortened V by 1 base and J by 4 bases, and 20 bases separated the two germline ends. The CDR3 DNA reads as TGTGCCTGGAGTGGCAGGGGATTAAAAGGTTCCGGGGCCAACGTCCTGACTTTC. Protein: CAWSGRGLKGSGANVLTF.

The chain recombines TRBV9 with TRBJ2-7, with D possibly being TRBD1 (5 bases). Trimming stripped 0 bases from V and 1 base from J, with 11 bases between. Germline V lookup: CDR1 SGDLS, CDR2 YYNGEE. The CDR3 extends over 15 amino acids. The CDR3: CASSVATGISYEQYF. DNA of the CDR3: TGTGCCAGCAGCGTAGCTACAGGCATATCCTACGAGCAGTACTTC.

The chain employs TRBV3-1 (or the pseudogene TRBV3-2) and TRBJ2-1, with 8 bases matching TRBD1. The V gene's germline CDR1 is LGHDT and CDR2 YNNKEL (reference sequence). The CDR3 extends over 17 amino acids. The ends lost 1 base at V and 7 bases at J; junction bases unmatched: 12. The CDR3 sequence: CASSQVRLDRARNEQFF. CDR3 DNA sequence: TGTGCCAGCAGCCAAGTCCGCCTGGACAGGGCTCGGAATGAGCAGTTCTTC.

The rearrangement uses TRBV7-9 and TRBJ1-1, with TRBD1 matching 9 bases. V trimming: 2 bases; J trimming: 2 bases; junction bases outside the gene matches: 3. Germline CDR1 reads SEHNR; CDR2 reads FQNEAQ (reference sequence). The length of the CDR3 is 15 residues. CDR3 residues: CASSLTGGFNTEAFF. The CDR3 DNA follows: TGTGCCAGCAGCTTAACAGGGGGCTTTAACACTGAAGCTTTCTTT.

The chain links TRBV6-5 to TRBJ1-2; TRBD1 is a possible D gene (5 bases). This CDR3 region has 13 residues. The germline V and J ends were trimmed by 8 bases and 8 bases, with 18 bases remaining between them. The germline V gene has CDR1 MNHEY and CDR2 SVGAGI. CDR3 nucleotides: TGTGCCAGCCGGGACGTCAGGGTTGGGGGCTACACCTTC. This codes for CASRDVRVGGYTF.

The chain couples TRBV5-1 to TRBJ2-7, with a possible D match to TRBD1 (6 bases). Germline-derived CDR1 and CDR2 are SGHRS and YFSETQ. The CDR3 consists of 14 residues. With 1 base removed from V and 7 bases from J, the gap between germline ends came to 15 bases. CDR3 protein: CASSLRDKKMEQYF. In DNA, the CDR3 is TGCGCCAGCAGCTTGAGGGACAAAAAAATGGAGCAGTACTTC.

The rearrangement uses TRBV5-6 and TRBJ2-1; TRBD2 matches at 7 bases. CDR3 size: 15 residues. The trim removed 4 bases at V and 4 bases at J, leaving 8 bases unmatched. Germline lookup yields CDR1 SGHDT and CDR2 YYEEEE. The CDR3 loop reads CASSPWGGGYNEQFF. CDR3 nucleotide sequence: TGTGCCAGCAGCCCCTGGGGGGGTGGTTACAATGAGCAGTTCTTC.

Notes on this clone: A read error is possible here, since a much larger clone lies one base away. The chain recombines TRBV11-2 with TRBJ1-2; possible D gene TRBD1, 5 bases. V was pared by 1 base and J by 2 bases, with 5 bases between. Germline CDR1 reads SGHAT; CDR2 reads FQNNGV. The CDR3 contains 13 residues. The chain's CDR3 is CASSLGQNYGYTF. CDR3 sequence (DNA): TGTGCCAGCAGCTTAGGACAGAACTATGGCTACACCTTC.

The chain carries TRBV3-1 (or the pseudogene TRBV3-2) and TRBJ2-4; TRBD2 agrees at 9 bases. The germline CDR1 and CDR2 sequences are LGHDT and YNNKEL (reference sequence). J gave up 0 bases and V 1 base, and 7 bases lay outside the gene matches. The CDR3 is 18 residues long. The CDR3 here is CASSQGASGAGAKNIQYF. Here the CDR3 DNA reads TGTGCCAGCAGCCAAGGGGCTAGCGGGGCCGGAGCCAAAAACATTCAGTACTTC.

V and J are TRBV5-4 and TRBJ2-1; 10 bases map to TRBD2. Germline trimming cut 1 base from V and 8 bases from J; bases unmatched to any gene: 6. This CDR3 spans 15 amino acids. Per germline, CDR1 SGHNT and CDR2 YYREEE (reference sequence). The CDR3 region has the DNA TGTGCCAGCAGCTTGACTAGCGGGGACGACGATGAGCAGTTCTTC. Encoded protein: CASSLTSGDDDEQFF. The full variable domain, its missing parts supplied by reference TRBV5-4 and TRBJ2-1, is ETGVTQSPTHLIKTRGQQVTLRCSSQSGHNTVSWYQQALGQGPQFIFQYYREEENGRGNFPPRFSGLQFPNYSSELNVNALELDDSALYLCASSLTSGDDDEQFFGPGTRLTVL.